This paragraph covers one T cell receptor beta chain sequence. Its antigen remains unidentified. This sample is part of a study of cytomegalovirus exposure and HLA in healthy donors. General study points: Follow-up analysis found HLA locus-dependent TCR association rates, highest for DRB1 and lowest for HLA-C.

Germline CDR1 LNHNV, CDR2 YYDKDF (reference sequence). The CDR3 is 13 residues long. V was shortened by 3 bases and J by 0 bases, with 6 bases between the two germline ends. With 60 Vbeta and 13 Jbeta primers, the PCR was carried out. Clones were read by immunoSEQ multiplex PCR, and TCRdb kept only the in-frame ones, dropping some. The data show about 190,000 clones, 79% seen once. Sequencing used PBMCs. The J gene is TRBJ2-7, the V gene TRBV15, with D possibly matching TRBD2 (5 bases). This TCR came from a woman under 30 in good health and CMV-seronegative. Here the CDR3 DNA reads TGTGCCACCAGCAGCGGGAACTCCTACGAGCAGTACTTC. This gives the protein CATSSGNSYEQYF.